This T cell receptor (beta chain) came from a study of T cells in localized non-small cell lung cancer. Findings and caveats of the study: Appearances in adjacent lung were noted for a median roughly 50 of the top 100 tumor clones. The greatest T cell clonality was found in uninvolved adjacent lung (higher than in tumor).

Regarding this clone: Its antigen is not identified.

Trimming cost V 2 bases and J 3 bases, with 17 bases left between them. The CDR3 spans 17 residues. Germline values: CDR1 LNHDA, CDR2 SQIVND (reference sequence). Clones were read by immunoSEQ multiplex PCR, and TCRdb kept only the in-frame ones, dropping some. This table has about 1,200 clones, 20% to 30% appearing once. The J gene is TRBJ2-4, the V gene TRBV19; D possibly corresponds to TRBD1 (5 bases). The sample here was lung tumor tissue, taken before any cancer treatment. The TCR was taken from a male donor aged 60 or over with stage I lung adenocarcinoma. The CDR3 sequence is CASSIFSGLSYKNIQYF. The CDR3 DNA reads TGTGCCAGTAGTATATTCTCAGGGCTATCCTACAAAAACATTCAGTACTTC.